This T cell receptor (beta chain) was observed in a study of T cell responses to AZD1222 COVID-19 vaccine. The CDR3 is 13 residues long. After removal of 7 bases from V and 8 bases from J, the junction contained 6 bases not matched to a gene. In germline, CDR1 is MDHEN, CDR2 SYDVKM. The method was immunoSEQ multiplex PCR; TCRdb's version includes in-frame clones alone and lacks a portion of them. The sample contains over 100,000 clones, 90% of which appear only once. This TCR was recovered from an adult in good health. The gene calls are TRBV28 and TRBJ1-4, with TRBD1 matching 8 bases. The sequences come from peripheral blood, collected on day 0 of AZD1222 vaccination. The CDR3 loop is CASTDRGREKLFF. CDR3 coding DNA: TGTGCCAGCACCGACAGGGGCAGGGAAAAACTGTTTTTT.